This T cell receptor beta chain was recovered during a study of shared clonotypes between healthy human individuals. Deep was the level at which the assay was run. Only in-frame clones appear in the TCRdb table, and some are missing; sequencing was by immunoSEQ multiplex PCR. The sample carries roughly 2.2 million clones, 85% to 95% recorded once. The study's findings and limits: Compared with clonotypes that all four donors shared, non-shared clonotypes had lower generation probabilities. Memory subsets generally showed smaller estimated richness than naive subsets did.

Germline assignment: CDR1 SGHRS and CDR2 YFSETQ. The CDR3 sequence is 15 residues long. J lost 2 bases, V lost 4 bases, and 5 bases had no gene match. Regarding this clone: Antigen unknown. Other DNA sequences in this specimen translate into the identical CDR3.

This receptor was taken from a man in his late teens or twenties in good health. Some clones in this sample may be carry-over from other donors' samples. The V and J genes are TRBV5-1 and TRBJ2-2; 7 positions agree with TRBD1. Sequenced material: naive CD4+ T cells from PBMCs. The subset was: CD45RA+ positively selected. The CDR3 is CASSPGQRNTGELFF. The CDR3 DNA sequence: TGCGCCAGCAGCCCGGGACAGCGAAACACCGGGGAGCTGTTTTTT.